The entry below gives a single TCR beta chain sequence along with its context. Its target is not known. It was with 60 Vbeta and 13 Jbeta primers that the PCR ran. This table comes from immunoSEQ multiplex PCR, and its TCRdb copy is limited to in-frame clones, with some not included. This sample's table has approximately 150,000 clones. The V gene's germline CDR1 is MDHEN and CDR2 SYDVKM. Germline trimming cut 6 bases from V and 2 bases from J; bases unmatched to any gene: 3. The CDR3 spans 15 residues. This sample is part of a study of cytomegalovirus exposure and HLA in healthy donors. Study-wide findings and caveats: A few chains tied to CMV proved CMV antigen-specific in vitro.

The sequenced sample was PBMCs. This TCR derives from a woman between 50 and 59 years old in good health and CMV-seronegative. The V gene is TRBV28, the J gene TRBJ2-2, with 10 bases aligning to TRBD2. The CDR3 coding sequence is TGTGCCAGCAGCGGACTAGCGGCAAACACCGGGGAGCTGTTTTTT. Translation gives CASSGLAANTGELFF.